The clone carrying this TCR beta chain was detected ten times or more. This sample is part of a study of identical twins. One entry per CDR3 protein results from TCRdb running MiXCR on the 5' RACE reads. The data hold around 680,000 distinct CDR3 sequences, with roughly 8% observed a single time. This CDR3 region has 13 residues. Trimming removed 0 bases at V and 6 bases at J, with 9 bases between. The germline gives CDR1 LGHNA, CDR2 YSLEER. These data also featured in a second study, about yellow fever vaccine responses in identical twins.

This receptor was obtained from a young woman in good health. The chain recombines TRBV4-3 with TRBJ2-7; D possibly corresponds to TRBD2 (5 bases). Sequenced sample: PBMCs. CDR3: CASSQDSAGEQYF. CDR3 bases: TGCGCCAGCAGCCAAGACTCGGCGGGCGAGCAGTACTTC.